This T cell receptor beta chain was documented in a study of CD8 T cells in ankylosing spondylitis. In TCRdb, the 5' RACE reads were re-called with MiXCR into one record per CDR3 protein. The sample yields fewer than 400,000 distinct CDR3 sequences, roughly 14% seen once. Germline CDR1 is SGHRS and CDR2 is YFSETQ. There are 13 residues in the CDR3. With V trimmed by 9 bases and J by 2 bases, 5 bases remained unmatched. This clonotype has more than one count but fewer than ten. Its target is not known. Study-level points and caveats: Disease-linked clones reportedly showed significant enrichment in matched ankylosing spondylitis synovial fluid.

This rearrangement joins TRBV5-1 to TRBJ2-7; TRBD1 matches 10 bases. The clonotype was recovered from a male donor with ankylosing spondylitis or in good health (not recorded which). The sequenced sample was blood, either unsorted or a sorted T cell fraction (not recorded which). CDR3 protein: CANPGQGTYEQYF. The CDR3 DNA follows: TGCGCCAACCCGGGACAGGGGACCTACGAGCAGTACTTC.